These 27 T cell receptor beta chains share one sample of origin, sequenced in a study of response to subunit inactivated influenza vaccine. TCRdb analysed the RT-PCR reads with MiXCR anew, one entry per CDR3 protein. The sample includes 290,000 or so distinct CDR3 sequences, 22% seen only once; the top ten take 10%. Here the sequenced sample was PBMCs from blood, taken 21 months after vaccination. These receptors came from a man aged 45 to 70 who received an inactivated influenza vaccine.

In its sample, this clonotype was seen many times. The chain combines TRBV6-2 or TRBV6-3 with TRBJ2-4, with 9 bases fitting TRBD1. Germline CDR1 and CDR2: MNHEY and SVGEGT. The trim removed 0 bases at V and 10 bases at J, leaving 1 base unmatched. The CDR3 has 13 amino acids. CDR3 region: CASSYSGQGIQYF. The CDR3 DNA reads as TGTGCCAGCAGTTACTCGGGACAGGGTATTCAGTACTTC.

This clonotype was seen a few times. This sequence joins TRBV18 and TRBJ2-2; the D gene is possibly TRBD1 (5 bases). With 1 base removed from V and 3 bases from J, the gap between germline ends came to 9 bases. CDR3 size: 15 residues. Germline CDR1 is KGHSH and CDR2 is LQKENI. The CDR3 region is CASSPLLGDTGELFF. The CDR3 region has the DNA TGTGCCAGCTCACCACTCCTAGGGGACACCGGGGAGCTGTTTTTT. Full variable domain (rest looked up from reference TRBV18 and TRBJ2-2): NAGVMQNPRHLVRRRGQEARLRCSPMKGHSHVYWYRQLPEEGLKFMVYLQKENIIDESGMPKERFSAEFPKEGPSILRIQQVVRGDSAAYFCASSPLLGDTGELFFGEGSRLTVL.

This rearrangement joins TRBV24-1 to TRBJ1-2, with D hard to call. Germline CDR1 is KGHDR and CDR2 is SFDVKD. The length of the CDR3 is 13 residues. The V end was cut by 6 bases, the J end by 3 bases, with 10 bases between. The CDR3 nucleotides read TGTGCCACCAGTAGTGGGCCGTACTATGGCTACACCTTC. This sequence encodes CATSSGPYYGYTF.

This clonotype was detected many times. The J gene is TRBJ1-5, the V gene TRBV24-1, with D maybe TRBD1 (6 bases). CDR1 and CDR2 (germline): KGHDR, SFDVKD. Between the trimmed V and J ends, which lost 2 bases and 5 bases, there was a span of 18 bases. There are 17 residues in the CDR3. The CDR3 sequence: CATSDSRTGTSYQPQHF. The CDR3 DNA reads as TGTGCCACCAGTGATTCCCGTACCGGGACAAGCTATCAGCCCCAGCATTTT.

The chain has TRBV12-3 or TRBV12-4 and TRBJ1-1, with D possibly TRBD1 on 5 matching bases. Trimming took 7 bases from V and 6 from J, leaving 21 bases between them. This CDR3 comprises 15 residues. The CDR3: CASNPLDLRGAEAFF. CDR3 bases: TGTGCCAGCAACCCGCTGGATCTCCGGGGGGCTGAAGCTTTCTTT.

In this sample, this clonotype turned up a few times. The chain carries TRBV5-1 and TRBJ2-1; no definite D call. V lost 0 bases and J 1 base, leaving 8 bases between the germline ends. The germline CDR1 and CDR2 sequences are SGHRS and YFSETQ. CDR3 length equals 15 residues. The CDR3 sequence: CASSLAPGSYNEQFF. DNA of the CDR3: TGCGCCAGCAGCTTGGCCCCCGGGTCCTACAATGAGCAGTTCTTC.

The CDR3 nucleotides are TGTGCCAGCAGCCCGTGGACAGAGTTGTTGGCAACTAATGAAAAACTGTTTTTT. This gives the protein CASSPWTELLATNEKLFF. The rearrangement uses TRBV7-8 and TRBJ1-4; the D gene is possibly TRBD1 (6 bases). CDR1 and CDR2 from the germline V gene are SGHVS and FQNEAQ. The CDR3 consists of 18 residues. V was trimmed by 5 bases and J by 0 bases, leaving 19 bases between them.

This clonotype was detected only a few times. The genes are TRBV7-2 and TRBJ1-6; no clear D. V dropped 0 bases and J dropped 11 bases, with 5 bases sitting between them. Germline lookup yields CDR1 SGHTA and CDR2 FQGNSA. The CDR3 is made up of 12 amino acids. The DNA of the CDR3 is TGTGCCAGCAGCTTAGCGCAGCCACCCCTCCACTTT. Protein sequence: CASSLAQPPLHF.

Only one count was recorded for this clonotype. The V call is TRBV6-1, the J call TRBJ2-4; D might be TRBD1 or TRBD2, each matching 5 bases. This CDR3 contains 16 residues. Germline assignment: CDR1 MNHNS and CDR2 SASEGT. Trimming cost V 5 bases and J 4 bases, with 18 bases left between them. CDR3 loop: CASSIQGRSGKNIQYF. The CDR3 DNA follows: TGTGCCAGCAGTATCCAGGGACGATCTGGGAAAAACATTCAGTACTTC.

This clonotype appeared a single time. CDR3: CSVVLTSKGTDTQYF. DNA for the CDR3: TGCAGCGTTGTGTTGACCTCCAAGGGCACAGATACGCAGTATTTT. This chain uses TRBV29-1 with TRBJ2-3; D gene unclear. Germline V gene data show CDR1 as SQVTM and CDR2 as ANQGSEA. V lost 4 bases, J lost 1 base, and 15 bases lay in between. CDR3 size: 15 residues.

The chain is built from TRBV7-9 and TRBJ2-2; perhaps TRBD2 as D (5 bases). V lost 1 base and J 0 bases, leaving 9 bases between the germline ends. Germline loops: CDR1 SEHNR, CDR2 FQNEAQ (reference sequence). The CDR3 consists of 16 residues. CDR3 sequence: CASSLESGSNTGELFF. The CDR3 bases are TGTGCCAGCAGCTTAGAAAGCGGATCGAACACCGGGGAGCTGTTTTTT.

This clonotype has just a few counts. The V call is TRBV9, the J call TRBJ1-1, with TRBD1 matching over 7 bases. Looked up from germline, CDR1 is SGDLS and CDR2 is YYNGEE. V shed 3 bases and J 8 bases; nucleotides not matched to a gene: 10. The CDR3 consists of 14 residues. CDR3 coding DNA: TGTGCCAGCAGCGAAACCGGGGGAGGGGGCGAAGCTTTCTTT. Protein product: CASSETGGGGEAFF.

The chain is built from TRBV20-1 and TRBJ2-7; the D gene could be TRBD1 or TRBD2 (5 bases each). Germline V gene sequence: CDR1 DFQATT, CDR2 SNEGSKA (reference sequence). Deletions cut 6 bases from V and 4 bases from J, with 10 bases between. This CDR3 spans 11 amino acids. In DNA form, the CDR3 reads TGCAGTGCAAGGGACCCGTACGAGCAGTACTTC. As protein: CSARDPYEQYF.

This clonotype has more than one count but fewer than ten. The chain couples TRBV10-2 to TRBJ1-6, with D possibly being TRBD1 (6 bases). The CDR3 sequence is 13 residues long. V was pared by 11 bases and J by 6 bases, with 14 bases between. The germline gives CDR1 WSHSY, CDR2 SAAADI. The CDR3 loop reads CAAKGHINSPLHF. In DNA, the CDR3 is TGCGCCGCTAAGGGACATATTAATTCACCCCTCCACTTT.

The V and J genes are TRBV12-3 or TRBV12-4 and TRBJ2-7, with a tentative D call TRBD2 (5 bases). V was trimmed by 3 bases and J by 9 bases, leaving 15 bases between them. This CDR3 comprises 13 residues. The DNA for the CDR3 is TGTGCCAGCAGTTTTAGGAGCGTCGCGGGGCAGTACTTC. Protein sequence: CASSFRSVAGQYF.

This clonotype was found a few times. One end of the junction fails to match germline, which may point to a read error. The chain has TRBV19 and TRBJ2-1; D is uncertain. Germline lookup yields CDR1 LNHDA and CDR2 SQIVND (reference sequence). CDR3 length: 13 amino acids. The CDR3 coding sequence is TGTGCCAGTAGTTTAGCACGGGCGAATGTGCAGTTCTTC. Translated, it gives CASSLARANVQFF.

This clonotype was seen a handful of times. The chain combines TRBV7-2 with TRBJ1-2; D call uncertain. The V end was cut by 3 bases, the J end by 8 bases, with 13 bases between. CDR1 and CDR2 (germline): SGHTA, FQGNSA. This CDR3 comprises 13 residues. The DNA for the CDR3 is TGTGCCAGCAGCTTTAGACTTCTGGAAGGCTACACCTTC. Translated: CASSFRLLEGYTF.

This clonotype was detected a few times. This rearrangement joins TRBV7-6 to TRBJ1-3; D is ambiguous. Germline CDR1 and CDR2: SGHVS and FNYEAQ. CDR3 size: 16 residues. Trimming took 0 bases from V and 1 from J, leaving 10 bases between them. The CDR3 here is CASSLAPMVSGNTIYF. The CDR3 DNA follows: TGTGCCAGCAGCTTAGCGCCTATGGTTTCTGGAAACACCATATATTTT.

Comment on this clonotype: An end of the junction does not agree with germline; a read error may underlie this. J is TRBJ2-7 and V is TRBV6-5; D is possibly TRBD2 (5 bases). The germline gives CDR1 MNHEY, CDR2 SVGAGI. The length of the CDR3 is 13 residues. The CDR3 reads CASSYVSGYEQNF. CDR3 nucleotides: TGTGCCAGCAGTTACGTCAGCGGCTACGAGCAGAACTTC.

The chain employs TRBV11-2 and TRBJ2-7, with 10 nucleotides matching TRBD1. The J segment lost 3 bases and the V segment lost 5 bases, leaving 10 bases of the junction unmatched. The germline gives CDR1 SGHAT, CDR2 FQNNGV. The CDR3 covers 16 residues. CDR3 sequence (DNA): TGTGCCAGCAGCGTATACTTGGACAGGGGGAACTACGAGCAGTACTTC. The encoded protein is CASSVYLDRGNYEQYF. The variable domain in full, completed from reference TRBV11-2 and TRBJ2-7, reads EAGVAQSPRYKIIEKRQSVAFWCNPISGHATLYWYQQILGQGPKLLIQFQNNGVVDDSQLPKDRFSAERLKGVDSTLKIQPAKLEDSAVYLCASSVYLDRGNYEQYFGPGTRLTVT.

This clonotype was seen a few times. The chain recombines TRBV5-5 with TRBJ2-3, with D tentatively TRBD1 or TRBD2 (5 bases each). Germline V CDR1 and CDR2: SGHKS, YYEKEE (reference sequence). The CDR3 runs to 16 residues. V shed 1 base and J shed 7 bases, with 19 bases lying between them. The CDR3 region has the DNA TGTGCCAGCAGCTTGCAGGGACCACCGCACGTCTATACGCAGTATTTT. It is translated as CASSLQGPPHVYTQYF.

The V call is TRBV20-1, the J call TRBJ2-7; no definite D call. V was clipped by 6 bases and J by 0 bases, with 9 bases between them. This CDR3 has 12 residues. Looked up from germline, CDR1 is DFQATT and CDR2 is SNEGSKA (reference sequence). The CDR3 reads CSARTDSYEQYF. Written as DNA, the CDR3 is TGCAGTGCCCGGACGGACTCCTACGAGCAGTACTTC.

The chain recombines TRBV20-1 with TRBJ2-1; 16 nucleotides align to TRBD2. V shed 5 bases, J shed 7 bases, and the junction held 2 bases outside the gene matches. The CDR3 runs 14 residues. In germline, CDR1 is DFQATT, CDR2 SNEGSKA (reference sequence). The CDR3 region is CSAGGLAGGNEQFF. The CDR3 nucleotides read TGCAGTGCTGGGGGACTAGCGGGAGGGAATGAGCAGTTCTTC.

The chain links TRBV30 to TRBJ1-4; no firm D call. The CDR3 consists of 14 residues. V was clipped by 0 bases and J by 5 bases, with 10 bases between them. Germline CDR1 reads GTSNPN; CDR2 reads SVGIG (reference sequence). CDR3 DNA sequence: TGTGCCTGGAGTGTACTGTCTCAGAATGAAAAACTGTTTTTT. Its protein product is CAWSVLSQNEKLFF.

The chain carries TRBV20-1 and TRBJ1-6, with 9 bases that match TRBD1. The ends lost 0 bases at V and 6 bases at J; junction bases unmatched: 9. Germline V lookup: CDR1 DFQATT, CDR2 SNEGSKA (reference sequence). There are 17 residues in the CDR3. DNA of the CDR3: TGCAGTGCTAGAGATAGGGAACAGGGGGCAAGTAATTCACCCCTCCACTTT. Translated, it gives CSARDREQGASNSPLHF.

The gene calls are TRBV5-1 and TRBJ2-5, with D possibly matching TRBD1 (6 bases). In germline, CDR1 is SGHRS, CDR2 YFSETQ. The CDR3 spans 16 residues. Trimming removed 5 bases at V and 0 bases at J, with 17 bases between. CDR3 nucleotides: TGCGCCAGCAGGCCAGGGGTCGGCTGGTACCAAGAGACCCAGTACTTC. This codes for CASRPGVGWYQETQYF.

A word on this clonotype: The junction differs from germline at one of its ends, possibly a read error. For the CDR3, the DNA is TGTGCCATCAGTTTTTCATTTGAGGGACATACGCGGCATTATGGCTACACCTTC. Translating gives CAISFSFEGHTRHYGYTF. This chain connects TRBV12-3 or TRBV12-4 to TRBJ1-2, with a possible D match to TRBD1 (6 bases). The CDR3 loop spans 18 amino acids.